The sequence of this T cell receptor (beta chain) was determined in a study of blood T cell repertoires in COVID-19 (dated by TCRdb to the early 2020s). At the level of the whole study: The collaborator samples originated in the United States, Italy and Spain and spanned the acute and convalescent phases of COVID-19. The prospective study material was composed of cDNA or gDNA derived from T cells, B-cell-depleted T cells, or PBMCs. The repertoires were made available in a free public database intended to serve as a resource for research on the immune response to SARS-CoV-2. Subjects who had been exposed to COVID-19, were actively infected with it, or had recovered from it provided the deeply sampled blood TCRbeta repertoires that made up the dataset. The samples were drawn from the first 160 participants of the ongoing ImmuneRACE study and from more than 1,000 subjects provided by 6 global collaborators. A de-identified subject ID, COVID-19 status, age in years and sex were almost always included in the sample metadata. Where HLA class I and class II types were available, the types were taken from metadata supplied by the sample provider, not from assay-based typing. Study-wide conclusions, independent of this receptor: The quantity of clinical and demographic metadata differed by source and by participant and was supplied without curation.

The CDR3 goes from the cysteine to the phenylalanine over 17 residues. Solely the CDR3 DNA is kept, with 51 bases framed from the first base. Here V drops 6 bases and J drops 0 bases, and the junction holds 9 bases not matched to any gene. CDR1 is given as SGHTA and CDR2 as FQGTGA, both from the germline V gene. The collaborating institutions used their own protocols to collect whole blood in K2EDTA tubes. Collaborator samples were shipped for TCRbeta analysis as frozen whole blood, isolated PBMCs, or DNA extracted from either sample type. Comments on this clone: This receptor's antigen is unknown. The record has no base qualities; no much larger clone is one base away.

The immunoSEQ Assay, a bias-controlled multiplex PCR, was used to amplify TCRbeta CDR3 regions from genomic DNA. The authors' analysis ran thus. Within the assay, amplification of reference gene primers was used to estimate how many nucleated cells each sample contained. To quantify the absolute abundance of each unique TCRbeta CDR3 rearrangement, sequence reads were collapsed and filtered. Productive Simpson clonality was computed per sample as the square root of Simpson's diversity index over productive rearrangements. The clones in this table, taken by TCRdb from immuneACCESS, are in-frame only. Not every clone is retained; where verified, under half of the shortfall comes from an unresolved V gene, and the cause of the rest is unknown. Clone size and V and J calls were adopted from that table, with D and trimming inferred from the DNA. For this sample the table gives about 80,000 clones, of which almost 85% were detected only once. The top ten clones comprise 12% of the sample.

The sample comprised peripheral blood. The sequence came from a man at least 80 years old with acute or convalescent COVID-19. The chain is encoded by TRBV7-3 joined to TRBJ2-2; 8 junctional bases match TRBD1. DNA sequence: TGTGCCAGCAGGGACCCGGGACAGGAATCGAACACCGGGGAGCTGTTTTTT. Its protein is CASRDPGQESNTGELFF.